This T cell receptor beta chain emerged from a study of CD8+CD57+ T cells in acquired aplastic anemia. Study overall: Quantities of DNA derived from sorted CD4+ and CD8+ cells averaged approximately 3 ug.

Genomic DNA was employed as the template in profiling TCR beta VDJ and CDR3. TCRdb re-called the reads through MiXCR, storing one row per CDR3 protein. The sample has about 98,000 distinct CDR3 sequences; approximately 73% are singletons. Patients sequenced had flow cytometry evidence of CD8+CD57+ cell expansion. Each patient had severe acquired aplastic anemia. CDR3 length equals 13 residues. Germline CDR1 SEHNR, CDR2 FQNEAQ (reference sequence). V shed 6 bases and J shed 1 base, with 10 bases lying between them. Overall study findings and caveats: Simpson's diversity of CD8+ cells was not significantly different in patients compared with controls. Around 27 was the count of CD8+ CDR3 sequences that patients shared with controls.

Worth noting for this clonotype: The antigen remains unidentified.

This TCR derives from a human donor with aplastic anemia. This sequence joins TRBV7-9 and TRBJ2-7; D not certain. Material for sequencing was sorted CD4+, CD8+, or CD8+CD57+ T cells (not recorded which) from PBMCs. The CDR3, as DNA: TGTGCCAGCAGTCCCCGCGGTTCCTACGAGCAGTACTTC. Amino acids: CASSPRGSYEQYF.